This T cell receptor (beta chain) stems from a study of response to subunit inactivated influenza vaccine. Study-wide results and caveats: A suggestion made by the authors is that each seasonal influenza vaccination recruits few new T cells.

V gave up 4 bases and J gave up 0 bases, with 5 bases separating them. The V gene's germline CDR1 is SGHRS and CDR2 YFSETQ. The CDR3 runs to 13 residues. This clonotype has a handful of counts. Its specificity is unknown. TCRdb reprocessed the RT-PCR reads via MiXCR and lists one record per CDR3 protein. In the table there are around 520,000 distinct CDR3 sequences, about 25% of which are singletons. The chain uses TRBV5-1 and TRBJ1-3, with no clear D. Material: CD4+ T cells sorted from PBMCs, obtained 5 days after vaccination. This receptor was taken from a man aged 50-59 years who received an inactivated influenza vaccine. In DNA, the CDR3 is TGCGCCAGCAGCGACCTCTCTGGAAACACCATATATTTT. It translates to CASSDLSGNTIYF.